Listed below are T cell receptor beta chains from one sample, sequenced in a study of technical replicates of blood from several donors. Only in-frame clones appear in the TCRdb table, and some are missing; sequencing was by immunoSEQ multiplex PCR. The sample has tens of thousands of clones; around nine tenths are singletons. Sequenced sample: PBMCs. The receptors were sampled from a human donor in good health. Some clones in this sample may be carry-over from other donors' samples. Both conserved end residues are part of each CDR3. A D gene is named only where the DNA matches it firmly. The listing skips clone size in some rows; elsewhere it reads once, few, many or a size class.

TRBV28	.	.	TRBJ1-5	TGTGCCAGCAGGACAGGTGATACTAATCAGCCCCAGCATTTT	CASRTGDTNQPQHF
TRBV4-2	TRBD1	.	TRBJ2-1	TGTGCCAGCAGCCTTGACCGGGACAGGGTATGGGATGAGCAGTTCTTC	CASSLDRDRVWDEQFF
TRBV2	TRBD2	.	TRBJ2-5	TGTGCCAGCGAAAGCCAAGCGGGGGGGTCTCGAGAGACCCAGTACTTC	CASESQAGGSRETQYF
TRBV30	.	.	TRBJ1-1	TGTGCCTGGGCGCGGGCAGGTTTCACTGAAGCTTTCTTT	CAWARAGFTEAFF
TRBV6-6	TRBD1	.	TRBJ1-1	TGTGCCACTGGGACAGACTTGAAATTCACTGAAGCTTTCTTT	CATGTDLKFTEAFF
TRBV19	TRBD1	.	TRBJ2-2	TGTGCCAGTAGTAATACCGGGACAGGGCACGGGGAGCTGTTTTTT	CASSNTGTGHGELFF
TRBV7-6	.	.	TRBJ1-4	TGTGCCAGCAGCCTAACGGACAGAAATGAAAAACTGTTTTTT	CASSLTDRNEKLFF
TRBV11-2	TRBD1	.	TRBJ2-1	TGTGCCAGCAGCGCGACAGGGAGCTCCTACAATGAGCAGTTCTTC	CASSATGSSYNEQFF
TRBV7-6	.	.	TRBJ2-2	TGTGCCAGCAGTCCAGGGGAATTGATCGCCGGGGAGCTGTTTTTT	CASSPGELIAGELFF
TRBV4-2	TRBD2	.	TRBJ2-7	TGTGCCAGCAGCCGGCCCGGGACTAGCGGGGATATCGAGCAGTACTTC	CASSRPGTSGDIEQYF
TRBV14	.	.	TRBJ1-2	TGTGCCAGCAGCCAAGCGGCAGGGGATGGCTACACCTTC	CASSQAAGDGYTF
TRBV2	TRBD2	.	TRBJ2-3	TGTGCCAGCAGTTACCCCGGGACTAGCGGGGGCCCTGTCACAGATACGCAGTATTTT	CASSYPGTSGGPVTDTQYF
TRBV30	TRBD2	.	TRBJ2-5	TGTGCCTCAAACGCGGGAGCCGGAAGAGAGACCCAGTACTTC	CASNAGAGRETQYF
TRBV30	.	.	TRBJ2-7	TGTGCCTGGAGTCCCGCCAGCGGAACCTACGAGCAGTACTTC	CAWSPASGTYEQYF
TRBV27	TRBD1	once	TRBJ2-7	TGTGCCAGCAGTTTAAAAGGGACAGGGGACTACGAGCAGTACTTC	CASSLKGTGDYEQYF
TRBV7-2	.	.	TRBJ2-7	TGTGCCAGCAGCTTACTTCCTACTGTGTCCTACGAGCAGTACTTC	CASSLLPTVSYEQYF
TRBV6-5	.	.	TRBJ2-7	TGTGCCAGCACCCCGGACGGGACCTACGAGCAGTACTTC	CASTPDGTYEQYF
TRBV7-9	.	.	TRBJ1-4	TGTGCCAGCAGCCACGGGTCGTCTAATGAAAAACTGTTTTTT	CASSHGSSNEKLFF
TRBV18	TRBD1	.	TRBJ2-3	TGTGCCAGCTCACAATCGACAGGGATTAGCACAGATACGCAGTATTTT	CASSQSTGISTDTQYF
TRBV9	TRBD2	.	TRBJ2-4	TGTGCCAGCAGCGGGAGAAGCGGGAGGGGCATTCAGTACTTC	CASSGRSGRGIQYF
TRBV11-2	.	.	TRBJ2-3	TGTGCCAGCAGCAGTTTGCGACATAGCACAGATACGCAGTATTTT	CASSSLRHSTDTQYF
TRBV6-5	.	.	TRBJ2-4	TGTGCCAGCAGGGGCGCCGCAAACATTCAGTACTTC	CASRGAANIQYF
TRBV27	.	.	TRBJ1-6	TGTGCCAGCACCCCTCTAGGTTATAATTCACCCCTCCACTTT	CASTPLGYNSPLHF
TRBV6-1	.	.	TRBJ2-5	TGTGCCAGCAGTGAGACCAGGGTTGGGACCCAGTACTTC	CASSETRVGTQYF
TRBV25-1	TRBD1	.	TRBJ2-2	TGTGCCAGCAGTGAATTGAGACAGGGCAACACCGGGGAGCTGTTTTTT	CASSELRQGNTGELFF
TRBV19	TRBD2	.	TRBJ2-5	TGTGCCAGTAGTATACGGGGGGGCCAGCAAGAGACCCAGTACTTC	CASSIRGGQQETQYF
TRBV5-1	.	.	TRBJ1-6	TGCGCCAGCAGCCTCACAGGGAATAATTCACCCCTCCACTTT	CASSLTGNNSPLHF
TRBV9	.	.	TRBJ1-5	TGTGCCAGCAGCGTAGCGGGATTGTGGAATCAGCCCCAGCATTTT	CASSVAGLWNQPQHF
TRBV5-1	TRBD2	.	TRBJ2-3	TGCGCCAGCAGCTTCAGCGGGAACGTGGCAGATACGCAGTATTTT	CASSFSGNVADTQYF
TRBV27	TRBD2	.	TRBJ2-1	TGTGCCAGCAGTTTCCCCAAGCGGGGGGGCCGCAATGAGCAGTTCTTC	CASSFPKRGGRNEQFF
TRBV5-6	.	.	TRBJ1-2	TGTGCCAGCCTCCACGGAATGTTATCAGGGGTTCCTTTCGCGGGCTACACCTTC	CASLHGMLSGVPFAGYTF
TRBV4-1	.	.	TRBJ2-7	TGCGCCAGCAGCCACTCGCGGGGCTACGAGCAGTACTTC	CASSHSRGYEQYF
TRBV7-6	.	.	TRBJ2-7	TGTGCCAGCAGCTGGGGACAGACTAGAACCTACGAGCAGTACTTC	CASSWGQTRTYEQYF
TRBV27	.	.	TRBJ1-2	TGTGCCAGCAGTTTATCGTCCAGTAACTATGGCTACACCTTC	CASSLSSSNYGYTF
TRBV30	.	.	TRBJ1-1	TGTGCCTGGAGCCCTGAGCGGGACAAAGCTTTCTTT	CAWSPERDKAFF
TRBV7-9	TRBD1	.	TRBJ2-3	TGTGCCAGCAGCCGAACGGACAGGGATGGTACAGATACGCAGTATTTT	CASSRTDRDGTDTQYF
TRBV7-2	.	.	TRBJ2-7	TGTGCCAGCAGCCAGGAGCGCGGGTACGAGCAGTACTTC	CASSQERGYEQYF
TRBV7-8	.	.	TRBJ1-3	TGTGCCAGCAGCTTAGTCGGATCGGGAGACTCTGGAAACACCATATATTTT	CASSLVGSGDSGNTIYF
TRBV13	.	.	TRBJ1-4	TGTGCCAGCAGCTTAGGGACAGCCAGGAATGAAAAACTGTTTTTT	CASSLGTARNEKLFF
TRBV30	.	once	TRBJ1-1	TGTGCCTGGAGTGCCGGGGCGAGAGGAGGGGTCACTGAAGCTTTCTTT	CAWSAGARGGVTEAFF
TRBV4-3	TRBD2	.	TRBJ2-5	TGCGCCAGCAGCCAAGACGGAGGACTAGCGAGGGAGACCCAGTACTTC	CASSQDGGLARETQYF
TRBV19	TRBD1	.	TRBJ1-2	TGTGCCAGTAGTCTCCTGGGACAGGGAAGCGGCTACACCTTC	CASSLLGQGSGYTF
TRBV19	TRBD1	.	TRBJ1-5	TGTGCCAGTACCGATACGAGGGGGCGGCCCCAGCATTTT	CASTDTRGRPQHF
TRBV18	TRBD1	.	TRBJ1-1	TGTGCCAGCTCACCGGACAGGGCCAGGAAATCTGAAGCTTTCTTT	CASSPDRARKSEAFF
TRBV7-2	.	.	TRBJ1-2	TGTGCCAGCAGCTTATCTTTGGATCCTGCGGGTGGCTACACCTTC	CASSLSLDPAGGYTF
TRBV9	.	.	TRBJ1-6	TGTGCCAGCAGCGTTAGACACCTCAATTCACCCCTCCACTTT	CASSVRHLNSPLHF
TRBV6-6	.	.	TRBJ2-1	TGTGCCAGCAGTCCCCAGCGGGCATACAATGAGCAGTTCTTC	CASSPQRAYNEQFF
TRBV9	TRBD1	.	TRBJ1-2	TGTGCCAGCAGCTTGGACAGGGGCGGGGGCTACACCTTC	CASSLDRGGGYTF
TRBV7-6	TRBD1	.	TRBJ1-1	TGTGCCAGCAGCTCCGGGACAGGGACTGAAGCTTTCTTT	CASSSGTGTEAFF
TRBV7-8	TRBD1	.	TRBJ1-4	TGTGCCAGCAGCGGGACAGGGAATTATAATGAAAAACTGTTTTTT	CASSGTGNYNEKLFF